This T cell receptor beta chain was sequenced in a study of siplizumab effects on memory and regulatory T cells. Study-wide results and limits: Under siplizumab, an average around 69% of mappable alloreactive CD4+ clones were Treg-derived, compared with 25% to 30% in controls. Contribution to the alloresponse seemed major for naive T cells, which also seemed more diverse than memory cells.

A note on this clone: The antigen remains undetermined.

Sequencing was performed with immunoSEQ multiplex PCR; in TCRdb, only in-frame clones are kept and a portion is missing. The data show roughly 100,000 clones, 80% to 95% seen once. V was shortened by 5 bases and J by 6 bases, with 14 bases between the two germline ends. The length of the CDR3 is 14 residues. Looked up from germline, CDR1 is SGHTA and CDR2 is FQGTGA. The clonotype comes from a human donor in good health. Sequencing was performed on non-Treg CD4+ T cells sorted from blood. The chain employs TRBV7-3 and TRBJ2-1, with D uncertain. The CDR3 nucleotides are TGTGCCAGCAGCCCCGCCTGGGGAAGCAATGAGCAGTTCTTC. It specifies CASSPAWGSNEQFF.